The clone carrying this T cell receptor beta chain was observed a few times. Its antigen is undetermined. This record comes from a study of human T cells and chemical hapten exposure. General study points: Counts of TCRs above 1 in 1000 frequency stayed unchanged with DPC sensitization.

Time point described: pre-sensitization, week 0. The treatment denotes: therapeutic diphenylcyclopropenone sensitization with weekly scalp DPC. Original data processing: A per-sample median of around 91,000 TCRs was observed, with counts ranging from 23,224 to 690,600. MiXCR was run by TCRdb on the RACE reads, yielding one entry per CDR3 protein. The V and J calls shown here were made by TCRdb, not taken from the authors' results. The sample contains approximately 370,000 distinct CDR3 sequences, 5% to 6.5% of which appear only once. Germline V gene sequence: CDR1 SEHNR, CDR2 FQNEAQ (reference sequence). This CDR3 contains 16 residues. The V and J ends lost 1 base and 8 bases, in that order; junction bases with no gene match: 8.

The source was whole blood, collected in connection with sensitization to the hapten diphenylcyclopropenone (DPC). This rearrangement joins TRBV7-9 to TRBJ1-2, with 12 bases matching TRBD1. This sequence was found in a woman between 18 and 30 years old with alopecia areata. Some clones in this sample may be carry-over from other donors' samples. Here the CDR3 reads CASSLGGDRGRGGYTF. The CDR3 nucleotides are TGTGCCAGCAGCTTAGGTGGGGACAGGGGGCGCGGAGGCTACACCTTC. The full variable domain, completed using reference TRBV7-9 and TRBJ1-2, is DTGVSQNPRHKITKRGQNVTFRCDPISEHNRLYWYRQTLGQGPEFLTYFQNEAQLEKSRLLSDRFSAERPKGSFSTLEIQRTEQGDSAMYLCASSLGGDRGRGGYTFGSGTRLTVV.